This TCR beta chain was retrieved from a study of T cells expressing NK-cell markers. CDR3 length: 14 residues. CDR1 and CDR2 (germline): MGHDK, SYGVNS. With the 5' RACE reads reprocessed, TCRdb shows one record per CDR3 protein and no DNA. Its listing shows a few hundred thousand distinct CDR3 sequences. The TCR was taken from a man aged 18 to 30 in good health. Sequencing used blood T cells: a sorted CD56 or NKG2C T cell subset, CD4+ or CD8+ T cells, or bulk PBMC T cells (not recorded which). The genes are TRBV25-1 and TRBJ2-7; the D call of TRBD1 rests on TCRdb alone, since no DNA is present to check it. The CDR3 loop reads CASSDRRDNGEQYF.